Presented here are 9 T cell receptor beta chains from one specimen sequenced in a study of CD8+CD57+ T cells in acquired aplastic anemia. The template used for profiling TCR beta VDJ and CDR3 was genomic DNA. In TCRdb, the reads were re-called with MiXCR into one record per CDR3 protein. This table has hundreds of thousands of distinct CDR3 sequences, approximately 51% appearing once. Whoever was chosen for sequencing had shown CD8+CD57+ cell expansion by flow cytometry. The source material was sorted CD4+, CD8+, or CD8+CD57+ T cells (not recorded which) from PBMCs. These receptors all come from a human donor with aplastic anemia.

The J gene is TRBJ1-1, the V gene TRBV4-2, with 9 bases lining up with TRBD1. The CDR3 extends over 15 amino acids. Germline CDR1 and CDR2: LGHNA and YNFKEQ. Trimming at V came to 4 bases and at J to 3 bases, leaving 6 bases not matched to a gene. The CDR3 DNA reads as TGTGCCAGCAGCCCGGGACAGGGCTCGGACACTGAAGCTTTCTTT. Translating gives CASSPGQGSDTEAFF.

The genes are TRBV2 and TRBJ2-7; tentatively, D is TRBD1 (5 bases). The germline V gene encodes CDR1 SNHLY and CDR2 FYNNEI. The CDR3 is 13 amino acids. Trimming took 6 bases from V and 6 from J, leaving 15 bases between them. CDR3 nucleotides: TGTGCCAGCAGCTTAGAGTTAAGGGGCGAGCAGTACTTC. Its protein is CASSLELRGEQYF.

This clonotype was counted at least ten times. The gene calls are TRBV6-6 and TRBJ2-3; TRBD2 aligns across 13 bases. Germline CDR1 and CDR2: MNHNY and SVGAGI (reference sequence). V lost 11 bases and J lost 7; bases outside the gene matches: 15. The CDR3 is made up of 16 amino acids. This CDR3 is CAATPLGLAGFNTQYF. The CDR3 DNA follows: TGTGCCGCGACCCCGTTGGGACTAGCGGGGTTTAATACGCAGTATTTT.

The chain links TRBV4-1 to TRBJ2-5; 10 bases align to TRBD2. Germline V gene sequence: CDR1 MGHRA, CDR2 YSYEKL. This CDR3 spans 16 amino acids. The V segment lost 0 bases and the J segment 5 bases; nucleotides outside the gene matches: 6. CDR3 sequence (DNA): TGCGCCAGCAGCCAAGATAGCGGGGGGATTTGGGAGACCCAGTACTTC. Residues: CASSQDSGGIWETQYF.

The J gene is TRBJ1-6, the V gene TRBV5-8, with D maybe TRBD1 (6 bases). The CDR3 extends over 15 amino acids. The germline gives CDR1 SGHTS, CDR2 YDEGEE. V lost 2 bases and J 9 bases, leaving 15 bases between the germline ends. CDR3 sequence (DNA): TGTGCCAGCAGCTTCGGGGGGCGTTTGGGTTCACCCCTCCACTTT. This translates into CASSFGGRLGSPLHF.

This clonotype was seen repeatedly, ten times or more. The rearrangement links TRBV11-2 to TRBJ1-4, with 7 bases aligning to TRBD1. Germline V lookup: CDR1 SGHAT, CDR2 FQNNGV. This CDR3 has 15 residues. The J segment lost 6 bases and the V segment lost 1 base, leaving 5 bases of the junction unmatched. The CDR3 sequence: CASSLAGTDYEKLFF. In DNA, the CDR3 is TGTGCCAGCAGCTTAGCCGGGACAGATTATGAAAAACTGTTTTTT.

On this clonotype: The junction does not match germline at one end; this may be a read error. CDR3 bases: TGTGCCAACAGCTGGTACGGGACAGGGTTGGTTGAAGCTTTCTTT. This codes for CANSWYGTGLVEAFF. The rearrangement joins TRBV5-5 to TRBJ1-1; 9 bases map to TRBD1. The CDR3 has 15 residues. Germline V gene lookup returns CDR1 SGHKS and CDR2 YYEKEE (reference sequence).

This clonotype was counted ten times or more. The chain employs TRBV20-1 and TRBJ1-2, with 9 bases identical to TRBD1. CDR3 length: 14 amino acids. Looked up from germline, CDR1 is DFQATT and CDR2 is SNEGSKA (reference sequence). J lost 7 bases, V lost 3 bases, and 9 bases had no gene match. This CDR3 reads CSARGTGFAVGYTF. The CDR3 DNA reads TGCAGTGCTAGGGGGACAGGGTTTGCGGTTGGCTACACCTTC.

This clonotype has at least ten counts. The J gene is TRBJ1-1, the V gene TRBV5-1, with D perhaps matching TRBD1 (5 bases). Per germline, CDR1 SGHRS and CDR2 YFSETQ. The CDR3 has 13 amino acids. V lost 4 bases and J 1 base, leaving 8 bases between the germline ends. Here the CDR3 DNA reads TGCGCCAGCAGCCGGGACCGGAACACTGAAGCTTTCTTT. Translated, it gives CASSRDRNTEAFF.